This TCR beta chain was sequenced for a study of control samples from healthy donors and cancer patients. The method was immunoSEQ multiplex PCR; TCRdb's version includes in-frame clones alone and lacks a portion of them. The sample lists 40,000 to 60,000 clones, around 90% occurring once. The ends were cut back, 3 bases at V and 3 bases at J, with 6 bases in the middle. Germline V gene lookup returns CDR1 WSHSY and CDR2 SAAADI. The CDR3 consists of 12 residues. V usage is TRBV10-2 and J usage is TRBJ2-7; D unresolved. The sample taken for sequencing was PBMCs. This clonotype was sampled from a man aged 55 to 69 with head and neck cancer. The CDR3: CASSDQRYEQYF. The CDR3 nucleotides read TGCGCCAGCAGTGATCAGCGCTACGAGCAGTACTTC.